One sample yielded the 26 T cell receptor beta chains listed below, sequenced in a study of blood T cells in healthy people across ages. Next came a second PCR, run for about 6 to 12 cycles, which used a sample-barcoded 5' primer along with a J-beta primer mix. MiXCR, run by TCRdb on the 5' RACE reads, gives a single entry per CDR3 protein. In the table there are about 1.5 million distinct CDR3 sequences, 42% of which are singletons. Sequencing was done on a sample of blood. These TCRs come from a young woman in good health.

The chain is built from TRBV2 and TRBJ2-3, with 10 positions matching TRBD2. V trimming: 7 bases; J trimming: 2 bases; junction bases outside the gene matches: 6. CDR1 SNHLY and CDR2 FYNNEI come from the germline V gene. This CDR3 is 15 amino acids long. The CDR3 DNA is TGTGCCAGCATTCCGGGACTAGCGTTCACAGATACGCAGTATTTT. The encoded protein is CASIPGLAFTDTQYF.

This sequence joins TRBV10-1 and TRBJ1-2; 10 bases map to TRBD1. The V segment lost 6 bases and the J segment 2 bases; nucleotides outside the gene matches: 6. This CDR3 is built from 15 residues. Germline CDR1 is WNHNN and CDR2 is SYGVQD (reference sequence). The CDR3 sequence: CASSQGQGLNYGYTF. The CDR3 region has the DNA TGCGCCAGCAGCCAGGGACAGGGGCTCAACTATGGCTACACCTTC.

This clonotype came up a few times. The chain joins TRBV27 to TRBJ2-7; D may be TRBD1 or TRBD2 (5 bases each). Germline CDR1 MNHEY, CDR2 SMNVEV (reference sequence). The CDR3 is made up of 15 amino acids. V dropped 3 bases and J dropped 7 bases, with 19 bases sitting between them. The DNA for the CDR3 is TGTGCCAGCAGTTTGCCCGGGGTTCCGGACAATGAGCAGTACTTC. Translated, it gives CASSLPGVPDNEQYF.

This clonotype was observed a handful of times. The chain uses TRBV29-1 and TRBJ2-6, with TRBD1 identical over 12 bases. The V gene end was trimmed by 1 base and the J gene end by 4 bases; junction bases not matched to a gene: 5. The CDR3 sequence is 17 residues long. Germline CDR1 SQVTM, CDR2 ANQGSEA. The CDR3 loop reads CSVEGGTGGGGANVLTF. The CDR3 nucleotides are TGCAGCGTTGAAGGGGGGACAGGGGGCGGCGGGGCCAACGTCCTGACTTTC.

V gene TRBV2 combines with J gene TRBJ1-5; D is perhaps TRBD1 (5 bases). CDR3 length: 14 residues. V lost 3 bases to trimming and J lost 4 bases, with 10 bases between them. Per germline, CDR1 SNHLY and CDR2 FYNNEI. CDR3 sequence reads: CASSDVTGNQPQHF. Here the CDR3 DNA reads TGTGCCAGCAGTGACGTAACAGGAAATCAGCCCCAGCATTTT.

In this sample, this clonotype turned up a few times. The V call is TRBV12-3 or TRBV12-4, the J call TRBJ1-1; TRBD1 agrees at 8 bases. The CDR3 loop spans 14 amino acids. After removal of 7 bases from V and 3 bases from J, the junction contained 7 bases not matched to a gene. CDR3 coding DNA: TGTGCCAGCATTGACGACAGGGGCGACACTGAAGCTTTCTTT. Amino acids: CASIDDRGDTEAFF.

The rearrangement links TRBV21-1 to TRBJ2-7; TRBD2 reflects the table's D call only, with no check against the DNA. TRBV21-1 is listed as a pseudogene. This CDR3 has 15 amino acids. CDR3 bases: TGTGCCAGCCTAGGGACTAGCGGGAGGTCCTACGAGCAGTACTTC. Translation: CASLGTSGRSYEQYF.

V is TRBV6-1 and J is TRBJ2-5, with unresolved D. The CDR3 consists of 14 residues. The V gene lost 3 bases and the J gene lost 1 base, with 9 bases spanning the gap. Per the germline V gene, CDR1 is MNHNS and CDR2 is SASEGT. This CDR3 is CASSDWAAQETQYF. The CDR3 nucleotides are TGTGCCAGCAGTGATTGGGCAGCCCAAGAGACCCAGTACTTC.

The gene calls are TRBV10-3 and TRBJ2-7, with D possibly TRBD2 on 5 matching bases. This CDR3 region has 16 residues. Germline values: CDR1 ENHRY, CDR2 SYGVKD. V was shortened by 2 bases and J by 2 bases, with 16 bases between the two germline ends. The CDR3 region has the DNA TGTGCCATCAGTGAGAGTGGGGAGACTCAAACCTACGAGCAGTACTTC. This codes for CAISESGETQTYEQYF.

V usage is TRBV7-2 and J usage is TRBJ1-1, with 7 bases aligning to TRBD1. V lost 5 bases, J lost 1 base, and 10 bases stayed unmatched. This CDR3 is built from 16 residues. Germline-derived CDR1 and CDR2 are SGHTA and FQGNSA. The CDR3 coding sequence is TGTGCCAGCAGCCCGGATAAGGGGGCTAAGAACACTGAAGCTTTCTTT. Translating gives CASSPDKGAKNTEAFF.

This clonotype was detected only a few times. The chain uses TRBV20-1 and TRBJ2-3; the D is unclear. V was shortened by 7 bases and J by 0 bases, with 11 bases between the two germline ends. Germline lookup yields CDR1 DFQATT and CDR2 SNEGSKA (reference sequence). CDR3 length equals 13 residues. Here the CDR3 DNA reads TGCAGTGTTGGTTTCACTAGCACAGATACGCAGTATTTT. As protein: CSVGFTSTDTQYF.

As to this clonotype: One end of the junction does not line up with germline, which may come from a read error. The chain uses TRBV18 and TRBJ2-6; TRBD1 aligns across 9 bases. The CDR3 loop spans 17 amino acids. Germline loops: CDR1 KGHSH, CDR2 LQKENI. The CDR3 sequence: CASSRGTGPSEANVLTF. CDR3 coding DNA: TGTGCCAGCTCACGCGGGACAGGGCCCTCTGAGGCCAACGTCCTGACTTTC.

The V and J genes are TRBV12-3 or TRBV12-4 and TRBJ2-7; D remains unclear. This CDR3 is built from 16 residues. V was trimmed by 3 bases and J by 3 bases, leaving 18 bases between them. This chain's CDR3 is CASSFHRITASYEQYF. DNA for the CDR3: TGTGCCAGCAGTTTCCATCGGATCACAGCCAGCTACGAGCAGTACTTC.

This chain connects TRBV6-6 to TRBJ1-6, with no clear D. Germline V gene sequence: CDR1 MNHNY, CDR2 SVGAGI (reference sequence). With 8 bases removed from V and 7 bases from J, the gap between germline ends came to 9 bases. CDR3 length equals 12 residues. This CDR3 is CASDGPNSPLHF. DNA of the CDR3: TGTGCCAGCGATGGACCCAATTCACCCCTCCACTTT.

This clonotype came up a few times. V gene TRBV2 combines with J gene TRBJ1-1; D is undetermined. The CDR3 consists of 13 residues. The ends were cut back, 7 bases at V and 5 bases at J, with 14 bases in the middle. Germline assignment: CDR1 SNHLY and CDR2 FYNNEI. The CDR3 nucleotides are TGTGCCAGCAAACGGGAGGCGGGGACTGAAGCTTTCTTT. Its protein is CASKREAGTEAFF.

This clonotype showed up just a few times. The CDR3: CASSYRRSNEQYF. CDR3 nucleotides: TGTGCCAGCAGCTATCGCAGGAGCAATGAGCAGTACTTC. The gene calls are TRBV11-2 and TRBJ2-5; no clear D gene. CDR1 is SGHAT and CDR2 is FQNNGV in the germline V gene. The CDR3 covers 13 residues. Trimming removed 4 bases at V and 11 bases at J, with 17 bases between. The full variable domain, with the rest looked up from reference TRBV11-2 and TRBJ2-5, is EAGVAQSPRYKIIEKRQSVAFWCNPISGHATLYWYQQILGQGPKLLIQFQNNGVVDDSQLPKDRFSAERLKGVDSTLKIQPAKLEDSAVYLCASSYRRSNEQYFGPGTRLLVL.

V usage is TRBV7-9 and J usage is TRBJ2-1; D is possibly TRBD2 (6 bases). CDR1 SEHNR and CDR2 FQNEAQ come from the germline V gene (reference sequence). CDR3 size: 14 residues. V lost 6 bases and J 7 bases, leaving 16 bases between the germline ends. CDR3 loop: CASRVADGGNEQFF. CDR3 sequence (DNA): TGTGCCAGCAGAGTAGCGGATGGGGGTAATGAGCAGTTCTTC.

The table lists this clonotype with a count of one. The rearrangement uses TRBV18 and TRBJ2-5, with D perhaps matching TRBD1 or TRBD2 (6 bases each). The germline V gene has CDR1 KGHSH and CDR2 LQKENI. CDR3 length: 16 residues. Trimming shortened V by 2 bases and J by 5 bases, and 18 bases separated the two germline ends. CDR3 in DNA: TGTGCCAGCTCACCAAATTCAGGGGACTCAACGGAGACCCAGTACTTC. Its translation is CASSPNSGDSTETQYF.

The V gene is TRBV9, the J gene TRBJ2-3; 9 bases map to TRBD1. Germline CDR1 is SGDLS and CDR2 is YYNGEE. With V trimmed by 7 bases and J by 3 bases, 12 bases remained unmatched. CDR3 size: 16 residues. CDR3 sequence (DNA): TGTGCCAGCGGGGGACAGGGAATATCCCAAACAGATACGCAGTATTTT. This sequence encodes CASGGQGISQTDTQYF.

The gene calls are TRBV27 and TRBJ1-4, with D uncertain. There are 14 residues in the CDR3. V lost 4 bases and J 8 bases, leaving 14 bases between the germline ends. Germline CDR1 is MNHEY and CDR2 is SMNVEV (reference sequence). The CDR3 sequence is CASSSKTVPEKLFF. Written as DNA, the CDR3 is TGTGCCAGCAGTTCTAAGACGGTGCCCGAAAAACTGTTTTTT.

This clonotype was observed at least ten times. The chain uses TRBV6-5 and TRBJ2-7; possible D gene TRBD1, 6 bases. The CDR3 is made up of 12 amino acids. V was shortened by 2 bases and J by 7 bases, with 9 bases between the two germline ends. CDR1 is MNHEY and CDR2 is SVGAGI in the germline V gene. The CDR3 DNA reads TGTGCCAGCAGTTACGGGGGCAATGAGCAGTACTTC. This sequence encodes CASSYGGNEQYF.

The V call is TRBV4-2, the J call TRBJ2-5; maybe TRBD2 (5 bases). Germline V CDR1 and CDR2: LGHNA, YNFKEQ. The CDR3 is 14 amino acids. The V end was cut by 0 bases, the J end by 0 bases, with 5 bases between. CDR3 loop: CASSQEDYQETQYF. Written as DNA, the CDR3 is TGTGCCAGCAGCCAAGAGGACTACCAAGAGACCCAGTACTTC.

The rearrangement joins TRBV6-5 to TRBJ2-7, with a possible D match to TRBD1 (6 bases). CDR1 and CDR2 (germline): MNHEY, SVGAGI. Trimming left V 6 bases short and J 5 bases short, with 17 bases between. The CDR3 is made up of 14 amino acids. The CDR3 bases are TGTGCCAGCAGGGGTCAGGGGCCGAGGAACGAGCAGTACTTC. Its translation is CASRGQGPRNEQYF.

J is TRBJ2-7 and V is TRBV20-1; D might be TRBD1 (6 bases). CDR3 length equals 14 residues. The V gene lost 4 bases and the J gene lost 5 bases, with 18 bases spanning the gap. Germline CDR1 is DFQATT and CDR2 is SNEGSKA (reference sequence). CDR3 region: CSAKGSGHFHEQYF. The CDR3 bases are TGCAGTGCTAAGGGGTCGGGACACTTCCACGAGCAGTACTTC.

The gene calls are TRBV6-2 or TRBV6-3 and TRBJ2-1; 9 bases align to TRBD1. The CDR3 consists of 14 residues. After removal of 6 bases from V and 9 bases from J, the junction contained 9 bases not matched to a gene. From germline, CDR1 is MNHEY and CDR2 SVGEGT. CDR3 loop: CASRSGTGLGEQFF. CDR3 DNA sequence: TGTGCCAGCAGATCCGGGACAGGGCTCGGTGAGCAGTTCTTC.

This clonotype was detected a few times. The V gene is TRBV20-1, the J gene TRBJ2-1; 10 bases match TRBD2. Trimming removed 5 bases from V and 0 bases from J; junction bases left unmatched: 16. The germline CDR1 and CDR2 sequences are DFQATT and SNEGSKA (reference sequence). CDR3 length: 19 amino acids. As DNA, the CDR3 is TGCAGTGCTCCACATTCCCAGCGGGAGGGCCAAAGCTCCTACAATGAGCAGTTCTTC. As protein: CSAPHSQREGQSSYNEQFF.